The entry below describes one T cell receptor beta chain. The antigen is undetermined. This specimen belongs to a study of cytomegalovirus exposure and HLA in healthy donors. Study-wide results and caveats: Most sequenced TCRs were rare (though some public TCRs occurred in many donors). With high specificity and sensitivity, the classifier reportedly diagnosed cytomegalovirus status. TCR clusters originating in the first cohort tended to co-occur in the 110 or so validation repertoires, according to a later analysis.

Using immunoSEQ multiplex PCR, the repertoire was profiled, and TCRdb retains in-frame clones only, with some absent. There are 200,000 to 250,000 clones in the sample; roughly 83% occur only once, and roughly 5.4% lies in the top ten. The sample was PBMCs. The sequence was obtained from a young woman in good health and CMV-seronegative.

In DNA, the CDR3 is TGTGCCAGCTCCCTTAGGGGGCAGCCCCAGCATTTT. Translated: CASSLRGQPQHF. J is TRBJ1-5 and V is TRBV27, with D perhaps matching TRBD1 (6 bases). From germline, CDR1 is MNHEY and CDR2 SMNVEV (reference sequence). The CDR3 covers 12 residues. Deletions cut 8 bases from V and 7 bases from J, with 12 bases between.